The TCR beta chain described here comes from a study of shared clonotypes between healthy human individuals. The CDR3 sequence is 11 residues long. With 6 bases removed from V and 4 bases from J, the gap between germline ends came to 6 bases. Germline values: CDR1 SGHRS, CDR2 YFSETQ. For sorted subsets, approximately 200 ng DNA per replicate equaled some 27,000 T cell genomes. Data came from immunoSEQ multiplex PCR; TCRdb stores just in-frame clones and leaves some out. The table has 1.4 million or so clones, approximately 98.5% seen once; the top ten hold roughly 0.36%. The chain joins TRBV5-1 to TRBJ2-3; D is unresolved. Sequences were obtained from naive CD4+ T cells sorted from blood. The subset was: CD45RA+ positively selected. The sequence was collected from a man aged 25 to 40 in good health. This chain's CDR3 is CASKVADTQYF. In DNA form, the CDR3 reads TGCGCCAGCAAGGTAGCAGATACGCAGTATTTT.